Listed below are T cell receptor beta chains from one sample, sequenced in a study of blood T cell repertoires in COVID-19. The data were produced by immunoSEQ multiplex PCR, yet TCRdb's version contains in-frame clones alone and is incomplete. Altogether about 190,000 clones are present, around 87% being singletons, with the ten largest covering around 1%. Sample: peripheral blood. These receptors were collected from a woman under 30 who had recovered from COVID-19. Each CDR3 is given with its conserved first and last residue. The order of the fields is J gene, D gene, V gene, CDR3 length, CDR3 protein. The D gene is left open where the match is weak.

J: TRBJ2-1
D: .
V: TRBV12-3/TRBV12-4
length: 12
CDR3: CASSPGYNEQFF

J: TRBJ1-2
D: .
V: TRBV24-1
length: 15
CDR3: CATSDSAGPVYGYTF

J: TRBJ1-1
D: TRBD1
V: TRBV5-1
length: 14
CDR3: CASSLGTGGTEAFF

J: TRBJ1-3
D: .
V: TRBV2
length: 14
CDR3: CASSDLASGNTIYF

J: TRBJ2-1
D: .
V: TRBV4-3
length: 15
CDR3: CASSQVRGSYNEQFF

J: TRBJ2-1
D: TRBD2
V: TRBV7-9
length: 15
CDR3: CASRRAGEGYNEQFF

J: TRBJ2-1
D: TRBD2
V: TRBV18
length: 21
CDR3: CASSRGPSGGAIKTSYNEQFF

J: TRBJ2-2
D: .
V: TRBV18
length: 16
CDR3: CASSPPLVLDTGELFF

J: TRBJ1-2
D: .
V: TRBV6-5
length: 15
CDR3: CASSPLRQFLYGYTF

J: TRBJ2-3
D: TRBD2
V: TRBV3-1/TRBV3-2
length: 14
CDR3: CASKQRGGTDTQYF

J: TRBJ1-2
D: .
V: TRBV20-1
length: 11
CDR3: CSAGTDYGYTF

J: TRBJ2-2
D: TRBD2
V: TRBV19
length: 21
CDR3: CASSRLPGGVAGGPGPGELFF

J: TRBJ2-5
D: .
V: TRBV10-3
length: 17
CDR3: CAISEWEVGGQKETQYF

J: TRBJ1-1
D: .
V: TRBV2
length: 17
CDR3: CASSEYPSPRGNTEAFF

J: TRBJ2-5
D: .
V: TRBV21-1
length: 16
CDR3: CASSKVPGQHQETQYF

J: TRBJ2-5
D: .
V: TRBV7-2
length: 15
CDR3: CASSYYFGEKETQYF